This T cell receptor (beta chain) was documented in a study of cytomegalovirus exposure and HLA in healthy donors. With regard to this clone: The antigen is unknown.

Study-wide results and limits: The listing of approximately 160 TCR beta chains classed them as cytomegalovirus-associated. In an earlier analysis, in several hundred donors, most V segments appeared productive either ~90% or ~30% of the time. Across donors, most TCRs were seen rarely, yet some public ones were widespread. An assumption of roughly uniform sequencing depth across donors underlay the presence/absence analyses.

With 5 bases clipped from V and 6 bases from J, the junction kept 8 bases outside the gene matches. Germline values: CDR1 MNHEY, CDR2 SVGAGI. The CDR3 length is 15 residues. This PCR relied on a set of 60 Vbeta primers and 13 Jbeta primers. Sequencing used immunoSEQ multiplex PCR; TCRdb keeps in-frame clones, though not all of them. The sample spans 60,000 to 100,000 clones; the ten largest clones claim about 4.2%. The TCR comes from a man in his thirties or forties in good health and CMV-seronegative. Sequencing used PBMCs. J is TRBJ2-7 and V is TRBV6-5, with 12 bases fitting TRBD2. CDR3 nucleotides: TGTGCCAGCAGTAGACTAGCGGGAGCGATGGGCGAGCAGTACTTC. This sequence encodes CASSRLAGAMGEQYF.